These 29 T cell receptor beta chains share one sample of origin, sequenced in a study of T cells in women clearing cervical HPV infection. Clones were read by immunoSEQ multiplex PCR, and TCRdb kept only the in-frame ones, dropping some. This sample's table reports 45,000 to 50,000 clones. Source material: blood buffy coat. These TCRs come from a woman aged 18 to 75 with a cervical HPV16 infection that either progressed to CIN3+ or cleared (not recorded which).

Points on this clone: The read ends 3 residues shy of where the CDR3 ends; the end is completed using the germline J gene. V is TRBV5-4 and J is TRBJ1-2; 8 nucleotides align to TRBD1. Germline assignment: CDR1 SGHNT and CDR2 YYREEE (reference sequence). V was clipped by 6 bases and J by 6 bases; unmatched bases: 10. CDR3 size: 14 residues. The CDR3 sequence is CASTLRGQGHGYTF. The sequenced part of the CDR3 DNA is TGTGCCAGCACCCTCAGGGGGCAGGGACATGGC.

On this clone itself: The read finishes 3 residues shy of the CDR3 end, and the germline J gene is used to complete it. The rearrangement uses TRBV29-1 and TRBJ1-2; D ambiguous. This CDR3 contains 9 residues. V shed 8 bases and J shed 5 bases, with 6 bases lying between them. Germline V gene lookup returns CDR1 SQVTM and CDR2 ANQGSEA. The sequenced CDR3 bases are TGCAGCTTAGAATATGGC. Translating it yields CSLEYG. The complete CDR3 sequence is CSLEYGYTF.

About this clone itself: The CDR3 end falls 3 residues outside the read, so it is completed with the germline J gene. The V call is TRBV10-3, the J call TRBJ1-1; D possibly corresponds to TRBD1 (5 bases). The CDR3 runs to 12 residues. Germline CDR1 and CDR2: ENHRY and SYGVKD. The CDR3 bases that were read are TGTGCCATCAGTGGTTACAGCGGGGGA. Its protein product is CAISGYSGG. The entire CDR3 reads CAISGYSGGAFF.

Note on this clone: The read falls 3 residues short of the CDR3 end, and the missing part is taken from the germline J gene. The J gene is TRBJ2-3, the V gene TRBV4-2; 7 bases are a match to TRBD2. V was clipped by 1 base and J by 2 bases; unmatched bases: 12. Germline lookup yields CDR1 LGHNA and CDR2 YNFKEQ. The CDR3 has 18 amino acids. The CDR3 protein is CASSQVEILASYTDTQYF. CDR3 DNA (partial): TGTGCCAGCAGCCAAGTAGAGATACTAGCGAGCTACACAGATACG.

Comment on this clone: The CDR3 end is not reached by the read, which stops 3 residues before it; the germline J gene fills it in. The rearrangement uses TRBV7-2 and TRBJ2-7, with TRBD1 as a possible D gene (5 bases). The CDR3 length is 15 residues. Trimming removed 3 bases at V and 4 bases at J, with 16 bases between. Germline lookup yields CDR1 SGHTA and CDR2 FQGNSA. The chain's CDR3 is CASSFPDSGIYEQYF. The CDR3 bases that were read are TGTGCCAGCAGCTTCCCCGACAGTGGGATATACGAG.

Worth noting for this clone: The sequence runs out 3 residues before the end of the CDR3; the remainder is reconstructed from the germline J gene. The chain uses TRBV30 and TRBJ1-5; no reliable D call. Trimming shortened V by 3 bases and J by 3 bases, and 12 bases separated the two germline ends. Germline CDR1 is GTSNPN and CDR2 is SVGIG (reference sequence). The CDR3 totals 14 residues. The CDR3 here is CAWSGVTDNQPQHF. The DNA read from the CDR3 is TGTGCCTGGAGCGGTGTAACAGACAATCAGCCC.

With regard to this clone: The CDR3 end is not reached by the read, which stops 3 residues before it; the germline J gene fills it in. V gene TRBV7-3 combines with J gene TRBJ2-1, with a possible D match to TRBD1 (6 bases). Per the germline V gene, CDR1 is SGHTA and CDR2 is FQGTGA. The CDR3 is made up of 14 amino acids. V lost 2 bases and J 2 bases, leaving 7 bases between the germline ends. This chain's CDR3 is CASSLGTTYNEQFF. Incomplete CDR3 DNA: TGTGCCAGCAGCTTAGGGACAACCTACAATGAG.

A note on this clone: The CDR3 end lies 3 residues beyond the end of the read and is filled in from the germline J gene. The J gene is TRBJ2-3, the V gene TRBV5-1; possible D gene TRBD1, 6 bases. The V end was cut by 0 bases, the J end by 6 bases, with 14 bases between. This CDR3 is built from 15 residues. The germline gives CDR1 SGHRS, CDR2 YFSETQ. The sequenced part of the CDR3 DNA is TGCGCCAGCAGCTTGGGGGGGCTCCCTGGGGATACG. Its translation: CASSLGGLPGDT. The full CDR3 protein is CASSLGGLPGDTQYF.

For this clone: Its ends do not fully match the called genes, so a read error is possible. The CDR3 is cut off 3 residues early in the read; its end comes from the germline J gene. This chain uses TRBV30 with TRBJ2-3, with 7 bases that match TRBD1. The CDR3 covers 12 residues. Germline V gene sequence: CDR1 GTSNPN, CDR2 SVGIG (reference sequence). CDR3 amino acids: CATSRGPETQYF. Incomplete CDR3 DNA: TGTGCCACATCGAGGGGGCCAGAGACG.

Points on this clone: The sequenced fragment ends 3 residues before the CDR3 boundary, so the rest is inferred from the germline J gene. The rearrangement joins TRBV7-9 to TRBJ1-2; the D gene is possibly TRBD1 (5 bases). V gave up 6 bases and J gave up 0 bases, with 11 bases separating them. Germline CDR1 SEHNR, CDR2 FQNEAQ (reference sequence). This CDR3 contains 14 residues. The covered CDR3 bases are TGTGCCAGCAGACTTGTGGGGCCTAACTATGGC. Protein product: CASRLVGPNYG. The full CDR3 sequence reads CASRLVGPNYGYTF.

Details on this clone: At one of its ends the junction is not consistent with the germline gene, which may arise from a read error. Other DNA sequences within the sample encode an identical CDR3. The CDR3 loop is CASSYQGFEGNTIYF. CDR3 DNA (partial): TGTGCCAGCAGCTATCAGGGGTTTGAAGGAAACACA. The V and J genes are TRBV7-2 and TRBJ1-3; perhaps TRBD1 as D (6 bases). The read ends 3 residues shy of where the CDR3 ends; the end is completed using the germline J gene. CDR1 is SGHTA, CDR2 FQGNSA, per germline. The CDR3 loop spans 15 amino acids.

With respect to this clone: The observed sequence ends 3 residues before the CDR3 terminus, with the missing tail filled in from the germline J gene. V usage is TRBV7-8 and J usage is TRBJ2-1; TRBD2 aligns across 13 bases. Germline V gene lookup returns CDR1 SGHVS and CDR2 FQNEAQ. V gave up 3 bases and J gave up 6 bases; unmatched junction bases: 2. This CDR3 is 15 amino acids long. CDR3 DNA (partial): TGTGCCAGCAGCTTCGGGACTAGCGGGACCAATGAG. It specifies CASSFGTSGTNE. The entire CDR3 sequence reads CASSFGTSGTNEQFF.

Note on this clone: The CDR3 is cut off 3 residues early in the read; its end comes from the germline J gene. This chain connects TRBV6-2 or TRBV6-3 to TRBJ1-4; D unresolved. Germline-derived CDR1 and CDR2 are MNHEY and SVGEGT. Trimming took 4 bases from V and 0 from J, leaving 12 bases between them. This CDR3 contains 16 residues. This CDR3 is CASSSRVLATNEKLFF. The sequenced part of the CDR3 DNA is TGTGCCAGCAGTTCCCGTGTCCTTGCAACTAATGAAAAA.

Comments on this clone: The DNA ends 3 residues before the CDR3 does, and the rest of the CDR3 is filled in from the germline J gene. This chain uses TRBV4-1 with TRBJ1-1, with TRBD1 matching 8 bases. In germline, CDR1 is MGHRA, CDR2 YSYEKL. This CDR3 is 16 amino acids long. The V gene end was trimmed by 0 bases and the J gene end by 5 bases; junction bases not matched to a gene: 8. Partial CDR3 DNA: TGCGCCAGCAGCCAAGAAAGAAGGACAGGGCTAACTGAA. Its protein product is CASSQERRTGLTE. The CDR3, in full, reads CASSQERRTGLTEAFF.

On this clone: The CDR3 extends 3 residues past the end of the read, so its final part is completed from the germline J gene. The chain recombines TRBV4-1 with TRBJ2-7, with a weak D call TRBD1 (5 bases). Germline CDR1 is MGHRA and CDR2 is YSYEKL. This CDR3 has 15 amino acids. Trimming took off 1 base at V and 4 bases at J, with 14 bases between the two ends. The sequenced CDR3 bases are TGCGCCAGCAGCCAAGGACAACAGGAGATTTACGAG. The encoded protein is CASSQGQQEIYE. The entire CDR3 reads CASSQGQQEIYEQYF.

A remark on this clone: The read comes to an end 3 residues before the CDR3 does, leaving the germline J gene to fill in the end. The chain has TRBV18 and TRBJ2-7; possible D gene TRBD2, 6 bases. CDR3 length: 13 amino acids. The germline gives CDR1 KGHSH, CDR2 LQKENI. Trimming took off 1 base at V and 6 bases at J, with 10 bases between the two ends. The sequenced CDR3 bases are TGTGCCAGCTCACCACAACAAGCGGGCGAG. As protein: CASSPQQAGE. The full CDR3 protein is CASSPQQAGEQYF.

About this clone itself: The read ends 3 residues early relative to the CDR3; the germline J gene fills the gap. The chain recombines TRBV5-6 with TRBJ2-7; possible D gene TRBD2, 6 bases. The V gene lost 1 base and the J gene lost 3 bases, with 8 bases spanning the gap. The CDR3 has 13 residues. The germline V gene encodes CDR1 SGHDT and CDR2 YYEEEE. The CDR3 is CASSLPGGYEQYF. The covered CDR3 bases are TGTGCCAGCAGCTTGCCCGGGGGCTACGAG.

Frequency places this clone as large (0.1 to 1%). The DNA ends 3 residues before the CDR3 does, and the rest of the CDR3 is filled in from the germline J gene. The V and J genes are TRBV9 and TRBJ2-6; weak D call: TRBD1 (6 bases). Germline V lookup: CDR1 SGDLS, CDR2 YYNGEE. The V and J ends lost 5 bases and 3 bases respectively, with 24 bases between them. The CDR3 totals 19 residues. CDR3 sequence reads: CASREKGESGESGANVLTF. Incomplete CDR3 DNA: TGTGCCAGCAGAGAAAAAGGGGAGTCAGGGGAGAGTGGGGCCAACGTC.

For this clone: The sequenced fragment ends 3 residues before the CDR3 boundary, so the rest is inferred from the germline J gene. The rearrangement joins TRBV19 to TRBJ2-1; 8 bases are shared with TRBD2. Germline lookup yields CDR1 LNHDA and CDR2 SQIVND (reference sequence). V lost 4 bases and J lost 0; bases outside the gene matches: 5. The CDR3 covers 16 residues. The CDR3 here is CASSRISGDSYNEQFF. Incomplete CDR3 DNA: TGTGCCAGTAGTAGGATTAGCGGGGACTCCTACAATGAG.

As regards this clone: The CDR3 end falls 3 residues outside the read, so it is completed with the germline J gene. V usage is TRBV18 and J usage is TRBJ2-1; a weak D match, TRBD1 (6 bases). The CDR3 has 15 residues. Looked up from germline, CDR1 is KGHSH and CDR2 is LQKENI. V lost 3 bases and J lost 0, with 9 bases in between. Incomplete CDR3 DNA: TGTGCCAGCTCACCGCAGGGGAGCTCCTACAATGAG. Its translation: CASSPQGSSYNE. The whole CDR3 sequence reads CASSPQGSSYNEQFF.

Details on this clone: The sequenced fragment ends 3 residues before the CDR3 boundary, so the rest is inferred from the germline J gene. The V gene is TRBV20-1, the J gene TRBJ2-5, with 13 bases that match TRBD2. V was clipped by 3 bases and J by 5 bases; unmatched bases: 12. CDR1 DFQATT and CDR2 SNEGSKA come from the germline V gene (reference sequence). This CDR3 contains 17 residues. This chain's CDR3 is CSARNWTSGSFWETQYF. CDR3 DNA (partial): TGCAGTGCTAGGAATTGGACTAGCGGGAGTTTTTGGGAGACC.

The CDR3 sequence is CASKGQGVIGTQYF. The DNA read from the CDR3 is TGTGCCAGCAAGGGACAGGGGGTTATAGGGACG. The chain combines TRBV6-2 or TRBV6-3 with TRBJ2-3, with 11 bases matching TRBD1. The sequenced fragment ends 3 residues before the CDR3 boundary, so the rest is inferred from the germline J gene. The CDR3 runs to 14 residues. Germline assignment: CDR1 MNHEY and CDR2 SVGEGT.

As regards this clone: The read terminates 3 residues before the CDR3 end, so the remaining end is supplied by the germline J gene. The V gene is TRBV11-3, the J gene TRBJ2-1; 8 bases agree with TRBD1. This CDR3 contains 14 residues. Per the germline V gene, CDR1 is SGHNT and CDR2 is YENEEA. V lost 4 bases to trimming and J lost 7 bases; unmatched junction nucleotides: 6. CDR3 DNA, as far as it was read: TGTGCCAGCAGCTCGTATGACAGGGGAAATGAG. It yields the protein CASSSYDRGNE. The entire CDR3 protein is CASSSYDRGNEQFF.

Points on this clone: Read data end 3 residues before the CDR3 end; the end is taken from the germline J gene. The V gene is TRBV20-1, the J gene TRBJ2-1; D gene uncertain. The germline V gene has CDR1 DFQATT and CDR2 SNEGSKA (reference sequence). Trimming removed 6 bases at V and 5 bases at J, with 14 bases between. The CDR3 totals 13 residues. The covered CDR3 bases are TGCAGTGCCGTAGAAACACTAAACAATGAG. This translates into CSAVETLNNE. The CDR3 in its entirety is CSAVETLNNEQFF.

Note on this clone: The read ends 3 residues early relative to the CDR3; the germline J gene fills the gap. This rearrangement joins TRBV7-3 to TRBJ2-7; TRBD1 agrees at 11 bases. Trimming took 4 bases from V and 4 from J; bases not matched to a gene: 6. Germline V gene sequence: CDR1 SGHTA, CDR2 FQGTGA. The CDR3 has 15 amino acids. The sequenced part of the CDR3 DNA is TGTGCCAGCAGCTACTCCGGGACAGGGGGATACGAG. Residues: CASSYSGTGGYE. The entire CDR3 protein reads CASSYSGTGGYEQYF.

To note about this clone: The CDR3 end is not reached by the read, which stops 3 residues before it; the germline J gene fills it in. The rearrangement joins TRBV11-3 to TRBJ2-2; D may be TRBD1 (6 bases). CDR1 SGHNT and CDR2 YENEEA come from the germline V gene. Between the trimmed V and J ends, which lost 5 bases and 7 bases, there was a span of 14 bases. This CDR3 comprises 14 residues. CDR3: CASSAGVEDGELFF. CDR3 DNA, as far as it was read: TGTGCCAGCAGCGCAGGGGTGGAGGACGGGGAG.

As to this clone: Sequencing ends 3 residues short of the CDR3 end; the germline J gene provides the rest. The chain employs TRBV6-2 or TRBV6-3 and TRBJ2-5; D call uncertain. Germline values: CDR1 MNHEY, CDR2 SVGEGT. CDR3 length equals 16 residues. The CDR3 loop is CASLPGLSRLVDTQYF. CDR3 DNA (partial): TGTGCCAGCCTTCCCGGCCTGTCTAGACTGGTAGATACC.

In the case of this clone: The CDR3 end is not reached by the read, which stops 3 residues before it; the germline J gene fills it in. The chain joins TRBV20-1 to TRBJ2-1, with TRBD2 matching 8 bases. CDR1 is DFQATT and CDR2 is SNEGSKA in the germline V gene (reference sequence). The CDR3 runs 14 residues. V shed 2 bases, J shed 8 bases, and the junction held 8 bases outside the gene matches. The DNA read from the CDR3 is TGCAGTGCTAGATCCGGGACTAGGGTTGATGAG. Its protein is CSARSGTRVDE. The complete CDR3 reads CSARSGTRVDEQFF.

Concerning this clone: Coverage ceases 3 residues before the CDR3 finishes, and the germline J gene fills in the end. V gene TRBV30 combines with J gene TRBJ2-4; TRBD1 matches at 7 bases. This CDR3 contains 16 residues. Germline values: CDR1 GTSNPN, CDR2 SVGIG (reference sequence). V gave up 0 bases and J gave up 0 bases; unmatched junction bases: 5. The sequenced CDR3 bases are TGTGCCTGGAGTGTACAGGGGCTTCTAGCCAAAAACATT. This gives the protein CAWSVQGLLAKNI. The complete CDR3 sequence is CAWSVQGLLAKNIQYF.